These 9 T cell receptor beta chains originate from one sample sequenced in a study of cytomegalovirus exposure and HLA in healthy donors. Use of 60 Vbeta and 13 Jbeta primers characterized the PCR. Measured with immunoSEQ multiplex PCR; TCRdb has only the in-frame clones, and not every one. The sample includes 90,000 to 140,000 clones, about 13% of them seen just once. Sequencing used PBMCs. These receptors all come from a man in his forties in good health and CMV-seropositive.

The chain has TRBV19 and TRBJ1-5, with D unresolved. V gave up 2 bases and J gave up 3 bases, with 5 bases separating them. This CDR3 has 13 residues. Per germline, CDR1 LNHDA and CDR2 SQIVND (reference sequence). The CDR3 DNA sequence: TGTGCCAGTAGTATAATCTTCAATCAGCCCCAGCATTTT. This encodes CASSIIFNQPQHF.

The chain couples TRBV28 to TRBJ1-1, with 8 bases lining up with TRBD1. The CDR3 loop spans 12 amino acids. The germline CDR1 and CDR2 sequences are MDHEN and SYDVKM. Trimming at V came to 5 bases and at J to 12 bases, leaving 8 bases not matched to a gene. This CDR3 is CASSMTGARSFF. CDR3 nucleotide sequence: TGTGCCAGCAGTATGACAGGGGCAAGGTCTTTCTTT.

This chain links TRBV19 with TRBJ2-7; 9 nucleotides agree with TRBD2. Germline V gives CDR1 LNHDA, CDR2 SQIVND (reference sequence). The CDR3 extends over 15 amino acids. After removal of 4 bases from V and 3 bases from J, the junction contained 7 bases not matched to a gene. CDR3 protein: CASSSRASGIYEQYF. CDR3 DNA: TGTGCCAGTAGTAGTAGGGCTAGCGGGATCTACGAGCAGTACTTC.

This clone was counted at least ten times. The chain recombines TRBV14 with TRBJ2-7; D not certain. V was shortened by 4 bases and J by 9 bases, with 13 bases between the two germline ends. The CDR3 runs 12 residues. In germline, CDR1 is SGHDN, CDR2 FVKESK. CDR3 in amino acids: CASSPFGEGQYF. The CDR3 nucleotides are TGTGCCAGCAGCCCTTTCGGAGAAGGGCAGTACTTC.

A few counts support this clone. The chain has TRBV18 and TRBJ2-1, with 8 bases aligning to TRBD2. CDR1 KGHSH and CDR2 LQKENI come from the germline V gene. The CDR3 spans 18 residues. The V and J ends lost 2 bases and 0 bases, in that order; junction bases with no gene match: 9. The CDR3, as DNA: TGTGCCAGCTCACCAGTGACGGGAGGGCCCAGCTCCTACAATGAGCAGTTCTTC. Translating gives CASSPVTGGPSSYNEQFF.

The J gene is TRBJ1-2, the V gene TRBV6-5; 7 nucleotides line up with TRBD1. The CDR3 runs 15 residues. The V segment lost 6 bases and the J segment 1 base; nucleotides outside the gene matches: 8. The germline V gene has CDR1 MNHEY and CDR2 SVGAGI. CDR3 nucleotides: TGTGCCAGCAGACGCGACAGGGCCCTTAACTATGGCTACACCTTC. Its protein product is CASRRDRALNYGYTF.

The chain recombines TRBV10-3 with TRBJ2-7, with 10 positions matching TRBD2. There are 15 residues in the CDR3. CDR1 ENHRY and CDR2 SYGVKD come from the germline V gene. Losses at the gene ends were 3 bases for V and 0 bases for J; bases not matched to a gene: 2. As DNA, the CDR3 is TGTGCCATCAGTGAAGGGACTAGCGTCTCCTACGAGCAGTACTTC. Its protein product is CAISEGTSVSYEQYF.

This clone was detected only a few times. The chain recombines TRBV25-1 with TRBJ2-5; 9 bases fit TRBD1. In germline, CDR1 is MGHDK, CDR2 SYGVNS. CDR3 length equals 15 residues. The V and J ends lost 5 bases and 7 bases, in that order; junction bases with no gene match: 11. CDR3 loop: CASSPRDRVAGTQYF. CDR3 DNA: TGTGCCAGCAGTCCCCGGGACAGGGTAGCCGGGACCCAGTACTTC.

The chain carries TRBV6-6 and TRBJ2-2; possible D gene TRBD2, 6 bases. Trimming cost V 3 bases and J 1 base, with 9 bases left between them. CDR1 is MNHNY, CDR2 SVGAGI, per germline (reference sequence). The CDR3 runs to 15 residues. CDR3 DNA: TGTGCCAGCAGTTATTTGGGGGGGAACACCGGGGAGCTGTTTTTT. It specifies CASSYLGGNTGELFF.